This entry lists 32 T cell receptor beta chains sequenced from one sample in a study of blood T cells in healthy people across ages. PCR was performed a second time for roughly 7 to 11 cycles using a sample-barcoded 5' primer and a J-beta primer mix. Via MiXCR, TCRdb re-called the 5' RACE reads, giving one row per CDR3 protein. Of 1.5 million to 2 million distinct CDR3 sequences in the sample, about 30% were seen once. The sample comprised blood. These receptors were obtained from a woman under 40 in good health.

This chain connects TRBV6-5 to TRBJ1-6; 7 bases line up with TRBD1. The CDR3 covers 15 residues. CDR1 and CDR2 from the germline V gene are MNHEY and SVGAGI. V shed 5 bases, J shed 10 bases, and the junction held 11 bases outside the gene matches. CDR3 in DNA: TGTGCCAGCAGTCGGACCGGGGACAGAGTATCACCCCTCCACTTT. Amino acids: CASSRTGDRVSPLHF.

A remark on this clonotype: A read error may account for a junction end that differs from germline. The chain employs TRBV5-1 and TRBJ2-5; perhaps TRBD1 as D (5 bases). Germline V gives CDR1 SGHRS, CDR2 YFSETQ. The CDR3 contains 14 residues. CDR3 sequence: CASSLGHIQETLYF. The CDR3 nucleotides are TGCGCCAGCAGCTTAGGACACATACAAGAGACCCTGTACTTC.

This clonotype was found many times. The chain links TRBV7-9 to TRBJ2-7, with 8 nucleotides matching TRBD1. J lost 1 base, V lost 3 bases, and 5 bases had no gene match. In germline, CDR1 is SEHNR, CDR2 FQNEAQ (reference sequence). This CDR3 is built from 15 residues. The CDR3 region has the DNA TGTGCCAGCAGCTTTCGGACAGGGAATTCCTACGAGCAGTACTTC. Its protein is CASSFRTGNSYEQYF.

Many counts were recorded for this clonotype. CDR3 sequence: CSVSTGTHEQYF. The CDR3 nucleotides read TGCAGCGTCAGCACCGGGACCCACGAGCAGTACTTC. This rearrangement joins TRBV29-1 to TRBJ2-7; possibly TRBD1 or TRBD2 for D (5 bases each). Trimming cost V 6 bases and J 5 bases, with 14 bases left between them. This CDR3 has 12 amino acids. The germline gives CDR1 SQVTM, CDR2 ANQGSEA.

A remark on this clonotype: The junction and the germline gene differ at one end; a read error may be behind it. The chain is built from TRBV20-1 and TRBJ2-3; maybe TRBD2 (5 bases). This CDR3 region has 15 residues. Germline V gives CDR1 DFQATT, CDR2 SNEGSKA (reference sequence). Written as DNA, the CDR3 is TGCAGTGCCGGCAGGAGCGGTTCCATCACAGATACGCGGTATTTT. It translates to CSAGRSGSITDTRYF.

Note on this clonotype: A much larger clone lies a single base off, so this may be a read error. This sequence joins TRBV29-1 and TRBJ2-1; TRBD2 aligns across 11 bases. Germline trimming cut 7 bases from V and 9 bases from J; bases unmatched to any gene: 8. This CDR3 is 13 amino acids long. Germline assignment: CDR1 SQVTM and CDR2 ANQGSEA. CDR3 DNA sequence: TGCAGCGGGGGGACTAGCGGTCGCACTGAGCAGTTCTTC. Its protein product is CSGGTSGRTEQFF.

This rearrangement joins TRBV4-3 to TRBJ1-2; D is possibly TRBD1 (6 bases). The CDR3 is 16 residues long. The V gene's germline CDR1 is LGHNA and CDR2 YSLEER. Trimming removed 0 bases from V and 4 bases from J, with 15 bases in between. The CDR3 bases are TGCGCCAGCAGCCAAGATTTTGAGGGGGGCGGCTATGGCTACACCTTC. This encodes CASSQDFEGGGYGYTF.

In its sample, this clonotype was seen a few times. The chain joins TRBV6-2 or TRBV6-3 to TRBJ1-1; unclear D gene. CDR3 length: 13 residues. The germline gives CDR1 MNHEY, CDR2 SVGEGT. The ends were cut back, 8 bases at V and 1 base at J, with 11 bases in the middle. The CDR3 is CASVARTNTEAFF. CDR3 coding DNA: TGTGCCAGCGTCGCCAGGACGAACACTGAAGCTTTCTTT.

CDR3 DNA: TGTGCCAGCAGTCGGGGTCAGCCCCCCTACAATGAGCAGTTCTTC. Its protein is CASSRGQPPYNEQFF. The chain has TRBV12-3 or TRBV12-4 and TRBJ2-1; D is possibly TRBD2 (5 bases). The germline V and J ends were trimmed by 5 bases and 2 bases, with 13 bases remaining between them. This CDR3 contains 15 residues.

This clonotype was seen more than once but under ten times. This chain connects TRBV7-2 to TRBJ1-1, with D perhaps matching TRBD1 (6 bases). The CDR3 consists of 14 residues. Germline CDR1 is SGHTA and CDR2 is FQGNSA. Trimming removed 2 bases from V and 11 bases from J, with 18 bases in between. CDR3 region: CASSLYGTPLGAFF. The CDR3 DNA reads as TGTGCCAGCAGCTTATACGGGACACCCCTGGGGGCTTTCTTT. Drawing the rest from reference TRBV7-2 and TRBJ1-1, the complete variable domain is GAGVSQSPSNKVTEKGKDVELRCDPISGHTALYWYRQSLGQGLEFLIYFQGNSAPDKSGLPSDRFSAERTGGSVSTLTIQRTQQEDSAVYLCASSLYGTPLGAFFGQGTRLTVV.

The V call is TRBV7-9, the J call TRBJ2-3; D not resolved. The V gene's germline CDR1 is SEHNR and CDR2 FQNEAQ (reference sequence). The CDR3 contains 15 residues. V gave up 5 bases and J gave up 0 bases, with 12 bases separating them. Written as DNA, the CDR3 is TGTGCCAGCAGCCCGCCAGAGAGTAGCACAGATACGCAGTATTTT. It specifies CASSPPESSTDTQYF.

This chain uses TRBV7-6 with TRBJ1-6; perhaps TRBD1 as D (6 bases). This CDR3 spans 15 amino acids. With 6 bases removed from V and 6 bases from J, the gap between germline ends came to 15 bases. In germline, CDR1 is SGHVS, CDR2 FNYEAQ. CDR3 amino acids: CASSSGQLGNSPLHF. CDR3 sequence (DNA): TGTGCCAGCAGTTCAGGACAGCTCGGTAATTCACCCCTCCACTTT.

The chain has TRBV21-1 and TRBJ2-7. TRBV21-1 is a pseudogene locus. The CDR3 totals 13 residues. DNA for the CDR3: TGTGCCAGCAGCAAACGGACGGCCCACGAGCAGTACTTC. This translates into CASSKRTAHEQYF.

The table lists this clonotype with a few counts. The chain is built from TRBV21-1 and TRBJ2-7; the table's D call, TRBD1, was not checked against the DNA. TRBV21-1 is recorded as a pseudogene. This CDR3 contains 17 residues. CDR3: CASSRPYPGTDSYEQYF. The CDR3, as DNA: TGTGCCAGCAGCAGACCTTATCCCGGGACAGATTCCTACGAGCAGTACTTC.

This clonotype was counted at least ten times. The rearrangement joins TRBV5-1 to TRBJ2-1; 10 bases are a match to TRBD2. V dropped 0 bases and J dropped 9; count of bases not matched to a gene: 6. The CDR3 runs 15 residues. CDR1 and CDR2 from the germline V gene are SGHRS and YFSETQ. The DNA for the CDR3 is TGCGCCAGCAGCTTGGAGGTAGCGGGGGGATCTGAGCAGTTCTTC. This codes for CASSLEVAGGSEQFF.

CDR3 DNA: TGTGCCAGCAGTTACTCGAGGCTAGCGGGAGCAGATACGCAGTATTTT. Its translation is CASSYSRLAGADTQYF. The chain employs TRBV6-2 or TRBV6-3 and TRBJ2-3, with 10 positions matching TRBD2. Germline V gene sequence: CDR1 MNHEY, CDR2 SVGEGT. Losses at the gene ends were 0 bases for V and 4 bases for J; bases not matched to a gene: 4. The CDR3 runs to 16 residues.

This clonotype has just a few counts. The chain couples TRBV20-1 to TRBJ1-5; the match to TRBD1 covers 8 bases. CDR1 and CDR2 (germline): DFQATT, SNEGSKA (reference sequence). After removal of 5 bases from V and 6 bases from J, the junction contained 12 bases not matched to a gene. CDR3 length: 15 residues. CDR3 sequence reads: CSARKTGDPRQPQHF. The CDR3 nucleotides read TGCAGTGCTCGGAAGACAGGGGATCCTCGTCAGCCCCAGCATTTT.

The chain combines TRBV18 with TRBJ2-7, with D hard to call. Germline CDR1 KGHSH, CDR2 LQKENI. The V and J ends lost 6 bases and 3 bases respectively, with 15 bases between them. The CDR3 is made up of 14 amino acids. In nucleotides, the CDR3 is TGTGCCAGCTCGAGGACGGAGCAGAGCTACGAGCAGTACTTC. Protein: CASSRTEQSYEQYF.

This CDR3 reads CASSPLMGVEKRKAFF. In nucleotides, the CDR3 is TGTGCCAGCAGTCCCCTAATGGGGGTGGAGAAACGGAAAGCTTTCTTT. The genes are TRBV27 and TRBJ1-1; maybe TRBD1 (5 bases). There are 16 residues in the CDR3. The germline gives CDR1 MNHEY, CDR2 SMNVEV (reference sequence). Trimming stripped 5 bases from V and 9 bases from J, with 25 bases between.

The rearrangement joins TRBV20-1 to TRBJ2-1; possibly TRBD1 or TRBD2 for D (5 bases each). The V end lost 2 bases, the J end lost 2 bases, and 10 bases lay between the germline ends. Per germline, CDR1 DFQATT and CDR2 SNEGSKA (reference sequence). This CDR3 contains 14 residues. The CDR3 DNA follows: TGCAGTGCTAGATACAGAGGGGCCTACAATGAGCAGTTCTTC. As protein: CSARYRGAYNEQFF.

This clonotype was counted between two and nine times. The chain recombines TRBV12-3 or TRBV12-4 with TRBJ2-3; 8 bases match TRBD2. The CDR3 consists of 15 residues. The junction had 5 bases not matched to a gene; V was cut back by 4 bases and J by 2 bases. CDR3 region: CASSSNSGDTDTQYF. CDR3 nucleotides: TGTGCCAGCAGTTCAAATAGCGGGGACACAGATACGCAGTATTTT.

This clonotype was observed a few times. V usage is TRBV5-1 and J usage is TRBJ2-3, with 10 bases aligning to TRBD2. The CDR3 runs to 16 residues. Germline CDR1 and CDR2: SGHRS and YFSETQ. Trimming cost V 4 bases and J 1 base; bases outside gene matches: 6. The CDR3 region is CASSATSGDRTDTQYF. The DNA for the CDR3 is TGCGCCAGCAGCGCCACTAGCGGGGACCGCACAGATACGCAGTATTTT.

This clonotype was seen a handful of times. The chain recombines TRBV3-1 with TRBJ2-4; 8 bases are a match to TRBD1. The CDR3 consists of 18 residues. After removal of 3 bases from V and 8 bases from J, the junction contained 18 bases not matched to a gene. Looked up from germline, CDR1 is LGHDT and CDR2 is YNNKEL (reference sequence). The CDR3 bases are TGTGCCAGCAGCCATAACACCGGGACAGGTTCCATCGGATACATTCAGTACTTC. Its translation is CASSHNTGTGSIGYIQYF.

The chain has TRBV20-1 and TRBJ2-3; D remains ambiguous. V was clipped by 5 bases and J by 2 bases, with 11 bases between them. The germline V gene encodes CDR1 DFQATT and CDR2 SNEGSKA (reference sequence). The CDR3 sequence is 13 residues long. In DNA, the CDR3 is TGCAGTGCTCCTCGGACCGTCACAGATACGCAGTATTTT. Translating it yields CSAPRTVTDTQYF.

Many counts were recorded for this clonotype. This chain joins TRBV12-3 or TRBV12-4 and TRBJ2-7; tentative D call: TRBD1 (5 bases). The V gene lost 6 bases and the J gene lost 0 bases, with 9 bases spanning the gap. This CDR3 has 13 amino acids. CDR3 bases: TGTGCCAGCAGAGGGGTGGGCTCCTACGAGCAGTACTTC. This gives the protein CASRGVGSYEQYF.

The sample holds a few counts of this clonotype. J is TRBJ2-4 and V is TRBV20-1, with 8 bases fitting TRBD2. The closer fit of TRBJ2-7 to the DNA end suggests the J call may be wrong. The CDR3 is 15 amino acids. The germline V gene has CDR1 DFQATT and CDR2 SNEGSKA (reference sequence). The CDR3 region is CSARDVGLATYEQYF. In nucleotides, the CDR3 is TGCAGTGCTAGAGATGTCGGACTAGCCACATACGAGCAGTACTTC.

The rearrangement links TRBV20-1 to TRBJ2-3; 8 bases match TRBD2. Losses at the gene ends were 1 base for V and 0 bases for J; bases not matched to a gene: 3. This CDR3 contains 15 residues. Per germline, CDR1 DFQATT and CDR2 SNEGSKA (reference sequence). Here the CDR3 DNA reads TGCAGTGCTAGAGCGACTAGCGCCAGCACAGATACGCAGTATTTT. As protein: CSARATSASTDTQYF.

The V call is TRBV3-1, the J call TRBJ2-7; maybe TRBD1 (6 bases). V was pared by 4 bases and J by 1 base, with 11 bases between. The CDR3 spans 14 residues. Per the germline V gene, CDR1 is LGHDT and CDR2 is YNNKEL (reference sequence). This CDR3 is CASSRQVGSYEQYF. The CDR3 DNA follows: TGTGCCAGCAGCCGACAGGTCGGGTCCTACGAGCAGTACTTC.

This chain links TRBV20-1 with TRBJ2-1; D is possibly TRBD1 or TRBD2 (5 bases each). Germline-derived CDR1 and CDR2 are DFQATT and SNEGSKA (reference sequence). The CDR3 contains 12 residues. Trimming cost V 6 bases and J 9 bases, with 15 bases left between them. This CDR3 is CSAPGGGREQFF. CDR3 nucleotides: TGCAGTGCCCCGGGTGGGGGTCGTGAGCAGTTCTTC.

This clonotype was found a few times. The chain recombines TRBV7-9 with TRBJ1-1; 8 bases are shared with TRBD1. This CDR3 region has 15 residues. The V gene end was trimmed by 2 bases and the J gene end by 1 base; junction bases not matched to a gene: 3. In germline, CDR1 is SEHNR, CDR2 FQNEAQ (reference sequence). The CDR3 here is CASSLRGQANTEAFF. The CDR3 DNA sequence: TGTGCCAGCAGCTTACGGGGACAGGCGAACACTGAAGCTTTCTTT. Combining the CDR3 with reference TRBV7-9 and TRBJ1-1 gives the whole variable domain DTGVSQNPRHKITKRGQNVTFRCDPISEHNRLYWYRQTLGQGPEFLTYFQNEAQLEKSRLLSDRFSAERPKGSFSTLEIQRTEQGDSAMYLCASSLRGQANTEAFFGQGTRLTVV.

The CDR3 spells CSVDGFVEKETQYF. CDR3 sequence (DNA): TGCAGCGTTGACGGATTCGTGGAAAAAGAGACCCAGTACTTC. V gene TRBV29-1 combines with J gene TRBJ2-5; no reliable D call. The V end lost 3 bases, the J end lost 3 bases, and 14 bases lay between the germline ends. CDR1 is SQVTM, CDR2 ANQGSEA, per germline. This CDR3 is 14 amino acids long.

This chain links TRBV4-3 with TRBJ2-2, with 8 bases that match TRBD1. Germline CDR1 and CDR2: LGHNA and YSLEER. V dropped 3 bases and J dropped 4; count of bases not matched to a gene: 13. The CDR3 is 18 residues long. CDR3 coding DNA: TGCGCCAGCAGCCAGAGGGGACCGGACAGGGCGAGCACCGGGGAGCTGTTTTTT. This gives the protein CASSQRGPDRASTGELFF.